Listed below are T cell receptor beta chains from one sample, sequenced in a study of T cells in Graves' hyperthyroidism and ophthalmopathy. TCRdb recomputed calls from the multiplex PCR reads with MiXCR, one row per CDR3 protein. The repertoire includes about 680,000 distinct CDR3 sequences, around a third of them detected once, and around 32% sits in the top ten. Sequenced material: blood. These receptors were taken from a woman between 40 and 50 years old with Graves' hyperthyroidism. The CDR3 runs from the conserved cysteine through the conserved F or W. D genes are given only for firm matches. Only some rows state a clone size, as once, few, many or a class for expanded clones.

>TRBV9|NA|TRBJ1-2|many
CASSVGESNYGYTF
TGTGCCAGCAGCGTCGGGGAATCTAACTATGGCTACACCTTC
>TRBV28|NA|TRBJ1-2|NA
CASRGTVIYGYTF
TGTGCCAGCAGGGGGACGGTCATCTATGGCTACACCTTC
>TRBV4-1|NA|TRBJ1-1|few
CASSQAEGIRWMNTEAFF
TGCGCCAGCAGCCAAGCTGAGGGAATACGATGGATGAACACTGAAGCTTTCTTT
>TRBV29-1|NA|TRBJ2-1|NA
CSVVPGHYNEQFF
TGCAGCGTCGTTCCGGGACATTACAATGAGCAGTTCTTC
>TRBV20-1|TRBD2|TRBJ2-7|few
CSAISGGGASLGEQYF
TGCAGTGCTATTTCCGGCGGGGGGGCCTCCTTGGGGGAGCAGTACTTC
>TRBV29-1|NA|TRBJ1-1|NA
CSSQVKMGTEAFF
TGCAGCAGCCAAGTGAAGATGGGCACTGAAGCTTTCTTT
>TRBV7-2|NA|TRBJ1-1|few
CASSNDYTTAEAFF
TGTGCCAGCAGCAACGACTATACCACGGCTGAAGCTTTCTTT
>TRBV3-1|NA|TRBJ1-1|few
CASIGSDANTEAFF
TGTGCCAGCATCGGGAGCGATGCAAACACTGAAGCTTTCTTT
>TRBV19|TRBD1|TRBJ1-2|once
CASSIPGQLYGYTF
TGTGCCAGTAGTATCCCGGGACAGCTCTATGGCTACACCTTC
>TRBV15|NA|TRBJ1-1|many
CATSESYRNTEAFF
TGTGCCACCAGCGAGAGTTACAGGAACACTGAAGCTTTCTTT
>TRBV7-9|NA|TRBJ1-1|NA
CASTAAIYTEAFF
TGTGCCAGCACCGCAGCTATCTACACTGAAGCTTTCTTT
>TRBV20-1|TRBD1|TRBJ2-7|NA
CSAEDLTGVLIAYEQYF
TGCAGTGCTGAAGATTTGACAGGGGTCTTGATCGCCTACGAGCAGTACTTC
>TRBV10-3|TRBD1|TRBJ1-4|NA
CASRRLRQGNEKLFF
TGTGCCAGCAGGAGGCTCCGACAGGGGAATGAAAAACTGTTTTTT
>TRBV15|TRBD2|TRBJ2-7|NA
CATSSTNWGGIDEQYF
TGTGCCACCAGCAGCACCAACTGGGGGGGGATCGACGAGCAGTACTTC
>TRBV24-1|TRBD2|TRBJ2-2|many
CATSDGLAGTGELFF
TGTGCCACCAGTGATGGACTAGCAGGGACCGGGGAGCTGTTTTTT
>TRBV12-5|NA|TRBJ2-5|few
CASGESRETQYF
TGTGCTAGTGGTGAAAGTCGGGAGACCCAGTACTTC
>TRBV20-1|NA|TRBJ1-1|NA
CSASRGGVGTEAFF
TGCAGTGCTAGTCGGGGGGGCGTCGGCACTGAAGCTTTCTTT
>TRBV18|NA|TRBJ2-2|few
CASSPGQHGELFF
TGTGCCAGCTCACCGGGACAACACGGGGAGCTGTTTTTT
>TRBV10-3|NA|TRBJ1-5|NA
CAISPNFNRPQHF
TGTGCCATCAGTCCTAATTTCAATCGGCCCCAGCATTTT
>TRBV10-1|NA|TRBJ1-3|many
CASSDPDYTGNTIYF
TGCGCCAGCAGTGACCCGGACTATACTGGAAACACCATATATTTT
>TRBV7-2|NA|TRBJ1-5|NA
CASSQLDSNQPQHF
TGTGCCAGCAGCCAATTAGACAGCAATCAGCCCCAGCATTTT
>TRBV7-3|TRBD1|TRBJ1-6|NA
CASSAGTGATDAALHF
TGTGCCAGCAGTGCCGGGACAGGGGCCACCGACGCAGCCCTCCACTTT
>TRBV6-5|TRBD2|TRBJ2-5|NA
CASSWISGREAQYF
TGTGCCAGCAGTTGGATTAGCGGGAGAGAGGCCCAGTACTTC
>TRBV19|NA|TRBJ1-1|many
CASSIYQANTEAFF
TGTGCCAGTAGTATATACCAGGCGAACACTGAAGCTTTCTTT
>TRBV5-6|NA|TRBJ1-6|NA
CASSMITQASPLHF
TGTGCCAGCAGCATGATTACTCAGGCTTCACCCCTCCACTTT
>TRBV2|NA|TRBJ2-2|NA
CASKGGVFTGELFF
TGTGCCAGTAAAGGCGGGGTTTTCACCGGGGAGCTGTTTTTT
>TRBV6-1|NA|TRBJ1-3|NA
CASSEEGTIYF
TGTGCCAGCAGTGAAGAGGGCACCATATATTTT
>TRBV12-5|NA|TRBJ2-6|few
CASAPSDRLERTGANVLTF
TGTGCTAGTGCCCCATCGGACAGACTAGAAAGAACTGGGGCCAACGTCCTGACTTTC
>TRBV2|TRBD1|TRBJ1-1|NA
CASSYDRVGTEAFF
TGTGCCAGCAGCTATGACAGGGTGGGCACTGAAGCTTTCTTT
>TRBV19|NA|TRBJ1-1|NA
CASRPGQLTEAFF
TGTGCCAGTAGGCCGGGGCAGCTCACTGAAGCTTTCTTT
>TRBV20-1|NA|TRBJ1-1|many
CSARGAGLNTEAFF
TGCAGTGCTAGAGGGGCCGGACTGAACACTGAAGCTTTCTTT
>TRBV2|NA|TRBJ1-1|once
CASSRDGGTEAFF
TGTGCCAGCAGCAGGGACGGGGGCACTGAAGCTTTCTTT
>TRBV11-2|TRBD1|TRBJ2-2|NA
CASSFKTGAGELFF
TGTGCCAGCAGCTTTAAGACAGGGGCCGGGGAGCTGTTTTTT
>TRBV19|NA|TRBJ1-5|once
CASSGKVGPQHF
TGTGCCAGTAGCGGAAAGGTAGGGCCCCAGCATTTT
>TRBV6-6|NA|TRBJ1-5|NA
CASTPAVGVALNQPQHF
TGTGCCAGCACCCCCGCAGTCGGGGTTGCCCTCAATCAGCCCCAGCATTTT
>TRBV13|TRBD1|TRBJ1-2|few
CASSFTTGGNYGYTF
TGTGCCAGCAGTTTCACAACAGGGGGCAACTATGGCTACACCTTC
>TRBV28|TRBD1|TRBJ2-4|NA
CASSWDRVDIQYF
TGTGCCAGCAGTTGGGACAGGGTTGACATTCAGTACTTC
>TRBV11-1|NA|TRBJ2-2|few
CASSYANRVGGELFF
TGTGCCAGCAGCTACGCCAACAGGGTCGGCGGGGAGCTGTTTTTT
>TRBV7-3|NA|TRBJ1-6|many
CASSETGFSPLHF
TGTGCCAGCAGCGAAACAGGGTTCTCACCCCTCCACTTT
>TRBV7-7|NA|TRBJ1-1|many
CASSLNGNTEAFF
TGTGCTAGCAGCTTAAACGGGAACACTGAAGCTTTCTTT
>TRBV10-3|TRBD1|TRBJ1-2|many
CATWTGLYQLGYTF
TGTGCCACCTGGACAGGGCTCTATCAACTTGGCTACACCTTC
>TRBV29-1|NA|TRBJ2-5|many
CSVEETVETQYF
TGCAGCGTTGAAGAGACAGTGGAGACCCAGTACTTC
>TRBV9|TRBD2|TRBJ2-2|few
CASSDRTSGYTGELFF
TGCGCCAGCAGCGACCGGACTAGCGGGTACACCGGGGAGCTGTTTTTT
>TRBV7-2|TRBD2|TRBJ2-5|many
CASSLLAGGGETQYF
TGTGCCAGCAGCTTACTAGCGGGAGGCGGGGAGACCCAGTACTTC
>TRBV10-3|NA|TRBJ2-7|NA
CAIMTGYYEQYF
TGTGCCATCATGACTGGGTACTACGAGCAGTACTTC
>TRBV29-1|NA|TRBJ1-1|once
CSVLVRVLSTEAFF
TGCAGCGTTCTAGTCCGGGTTCTAAGCACTGAAGCTTTCTTT
>TRBV7-9|NA|TRBJ2-5|many
CASRGGQETQYF
TGTGCCAGCCGAGGGGGTCAAGAGACCCAGTACTTC
>TRBV3-1|NA|TRBJ1-5|NA
CASSQGNQSQHF
TGTGCCAGCAGCCAAGGGAATCAGTCCCAGCATTTT
>TRBV29-1|NA|TRBJ1-1|many
CSSHRRGEAFF
TGCAGCTCTCATCGGAGGGGAGAAGCTTTCTTT
>TRBV7-2|TRBD1|TRBJ1-6|NA
CAGAQGGQGFTLHF
TGTGCCGGAGCCCAAGGAGGACAGGGGTTCACCCTCCACTTT
>TRBV15|NA|TRBJ2-7|NA
CATSRVGNSEQYF
TGTGCCACCAGCAGAGTGGGGAATAGCGAGCAGTACTTC
>TRBV30|NA|TRBJ1-1|NA
CARGRAEAFF
TGTGCCCGGGGCCGGGCTGAAGCTTTCTTT
>TRBV19|TRBD1|TRBJ1-5|many
CASSIGTGGQPQHF
TGTGCCAGTAGTATAGGTACAGGGGGTCAGCCCCAGCATTTT